These T cell receptor beta chains were read from a single sample in a study of cytomegalovirus exposure and HLA in healthy donors. TCRdb's copy holds only in-frame clones and misses some; the assay was immunoSEQ multiplex PCR. The repertoire includes about 70,000 clones, more than 80% of them detected once, and 1.5% to 2% sits in the top ten. Specimen: PBMCs. These receptor sequences come from a woman aged 25 to 39 in good health and CMV-seronegative. CDR3s include the opening cysteine and the closing phenylalanine or tryptophan. A D gene is named only where the DNA matches it firmly. For some rows the clone size is stated as once, few or many, or as a class when expanded; others skip it.

cdr3_nt cdr3_aa clone_size j_call v_call d_call
TGTGCCAGCAGCTGGGCCGCTCAAGAGACCCAGTACTTC CASSWAAQETQYF NA TRBJ2-5 TRBV7-2 NA
TGTGCCAGCAGTTTAAGGACAGGGGGCTTTATGAATGAGCAGTTCTTC CASSLRTGGFMNEQFF once TRBJ2-1 TRBV28 TRBD1
TGTGCCAGTACCAGCCAGGGCTTCGGAAATCAGCCCCAGCATTTT CASTSQGFGNQPQHF NA TRBJ1-5 TRBV19 NA
TGCGCCAGCAGCCAAGACAGGGGGCGGGTTGGCTACACCTTC CASSQDRGRVGYTF NA TRBJ1-2 TRBV4-1 TRBD1
TGTGCCATCAGTGAGGGGTCCCCGGGCCGGCGGGAGGGAGGAGATACGCAGTATTTT CAISEGSPGRREGGDTQYF NA TRBJ2-3 TRBV10-3 TRBD2
TGTGCCTGGAGTACGCGGGGACAGGTCGGTTACGAGCAGTACTTC CAWSTRGQVGYEQYF NA TRBJ2-7 TRBV30 TRBD1
TGTGCCAGCAGCTCCTGGGACAGGGAACCCTACGAGCAGTACTTC CASSSWDREPYEQYF NA TRBJ2-7 TRBV4-2 TRBD1
TGTGCCAGCAGGCCGACAGGCTTAAATCAGCCCCAGCATTTT CASRPTGLNQPQHF NA TRBJ1-5 TRBV6-6 NA
TGCAGTGCTAGAAAGGACTACGAGCAGTACTTC CSARKDYEQYF NA TRBJ2-7 TRBV20-1 NA
TGCAGCGCTGGACAAGACACTGAAGCTTTCTTT CSAGQDTEAFF NA TRBJ1-1 TRBV29-1 NA
TGTGCCAGCAGGGACAGGGGGGGAGCAACTAATGAAAAACTGTTTTTT CASRDRGGATNEKLFF NA TRBJ1-4 TRBV7-9 TRBD1
TGTGCCAGCAGCATCGGGGGTCGGGACACTGAAGCTTTCTTT CASSIGGRDTEAFF NA TRBJ1-1 TRBV9 NA
TGTGCCAGCAGCTCCCCTAGCGGGAGTGGAACAGATACGCAGTATTTT CASSSPSGSGTDTQYF NA TRBJ2-3 TRBV5-4 TRBD2
TGTGCCAGCAGCCTATACAGGGGGCGTGGAGATACGCAGTATTTT CASSLYRGRGDTQYF NA TRBJ2-3 TRBV7-8 TRBD1
TGTGCCAGCAGCTTAGAGGAGGCAGGAGGATATGGCTACACCTTC CASSLEEAGGYGYTF NA TRBJ1-2 TRBV7-8 NA
TGTGCCAGCGGGGACCAGGGGGGAAGGATGAACACTGAAGCTTTCTTT CASGDQGGRMNTEAFF NA TRBJ1-1 TRBV25-1 TRBD1
TGTGCCAGCAGCCAGGACAGGCCTGCTAGCTCCTACAATGAGCAGTTCTTC CASSQDRPASSYNEQFF NA TRBJ2-1 TRBV5-4 TRBD1
TGTGCCAGCAGCGTAGGGACTAGCGGGAACCCTACGCAGTATTTT CASSVGTSGNPTQYF NA TRBJ2-3 TRBV2 TRBD2
TGTGCCAGCAGCTTGTCCTCAGCGGACCAAGAGACCCAGTACTTC CASSLSSADQETQYF NA TRBJ2-5 TRBV7-3 NA
TGTGCCAGCCTCACTGAAGCTTTCTTT CASLTEAFF NA TRBJ1-1 TRBV6-4 NA
TGTGCCAGTAGCTCGGAGACAGGGAGTGGGCAGCCCCAGCATTTT CASSSETGSGQPQHF NA TRBJ1-5 TRBV19 TRBD1
TGCGCCAGCAGTGAGTTTGGCGGGGATGGCTACACCTTC CASSEFGGDGYTF NA TRBJ1-2 TRBV10-2 NA
TGTGCCAGCAGCCCCGGACAGGGCCAATACGAGCAGTACTTC CASSPGQGQYEQYF NA TRBJ2-7 TRBV13 TRBD1
TGTGCCAGCAGTCGACTAGCGGGGAGCACAGATACGCAGTATTTT CASSRLAGSTDTQYF few TRBJ2-3 TRBV7-3 TRBD2
TGTGCCAGCAGCCAAGAAGGTCCGGCGGGTGAGCAGTTCTTC CASSQEGPAGEQFF NA TRBJ2-1 TRBV4-2 NA
TGTGCCAGCAACAGTAAGGGTAGCGTCACTGAAGCTTTCTTT CASNSKGSVTEAFF NA TRBJ1-1 TRBV11-3 NA
TGTGCCAGCAGCGACCAAGAGACCCAGTACTTC CASSDQETQYF few TRBJ2-5 TRBV6-1 NA
TGTTCCAGCAGCCCACTGCAAAGATTTCGGAACACTGAAGCTTTCTTT CSSSPLQRFRNTEAFF NA TRBJ1-1 TRBV7-9 NA
TGTGCCAGCAGCTCTACAGGGGCCGGTGGCTACACCTTC CASSSTGAGGYTF NA TRBJ1-2 TRBV5-6 TRBD1
TGCGCCAGCAGCTTGACTAGCGGGAGGTACCACGAGCAGTACTTC CASSLTSGRYHEQYF NA TRBJ2-7 TRBV5-1 TRBD2
TGTGCCAGCAGCTTCGGACAGGGGGCATGGCCCCAGCATTTT CASSFGQGAWPQHF NA TRBJ1-5 TRBV6-5 TRBD1
TGTGCCAGTAGTATAGCTAGCGCAGATACGCAGTATTTT CASSIASADTQYF NA TRBJ2-3 TRBV19 NA
TGTGCCAGCAGCTTAGACAGCTCTGGAAACACCATATATTTT CASSLDSSGNTIYF NA TRBJ1-3 TRBV11-3 NA
TGTGCCAGCAGTGAATCGAGGTCTGGAAACACCATATATTTT CASSESRSGNTIYF NA TRBJ1-3 TRBV6-1 NA
TGTGCCAGCAGCCCTAACTCCCACGGTCCCATGGCCCAGTACTTC CASSPNSHGPMAQYF NA TRBJ2-5 TRBV7-9 NA
TGTGCCACCAGCAGAGGTGGGACAGGAATTAACTCTGGAAACACCATATATTTT CATSRGGTGINSGNTIYF NA TRBJ1-3 TRBV15 TRBD1
TGTGCCAGCTCCTACCGGCAGGTTGGCACAGATACGCAGTATTTT CASSYRQVGTDTQYF NA TRBJ2-3 TRBV18 NA
TGTGCCAGCAGCCTCGATTCGGGAGTCAATGAGCAGTTCTTC CASSLDSGVNEQFF once TRBJ2-1 TRBV6-6 NA
TGTGCCAGCAGCCAAGAGAGAAGCGGGAGGTCCACAGATACGCAGTATTTT CASSQERSGRSTDTQYF NA TRBJ2-3 TRBV4-2 TRBD2
TGTGCCACCAGCAGGATAACAGGGGACTCTGGAAACACCATATATTTT CATSRITGDSGNTIYF NA TRBJ1-3 TRBV15 TRBD1
TGTGCCAGCAGTGAACAGCAGGCCAATCAGCCCCAGCATTTT CASSEQQANQPQHF NA TRBJ1-5 TRBV6-1 NA
TGTGCCATCAGCCCAGTCGGGGTCTACGAGCAGTACTTC CAISPVGVYEQYF NA TRBJ2-7 TRBV10-3 NA
TGTGCCAGCAGTTACGGAACTAGCGGGAGGGGAGAGACCCAGTACTTC CASSYGTSGRGETQYF few TRBJ2-5 TRBV6-6 TRBD2
TGTGCTATTGCCCATAGCGGACCCACAGATACGCAGTATTTT CAIAHSGPTDTQYF few TRBJ2-3 TRBV11-2 NA
TGCGCCAGCAGCCAGATAGGACTGGAAAACATTCAGTACTTC CASSQIGLENIQYF NA TRBJ2-4 TRBV5-1 NA
TGTGCCAGCAGCGTAGGGCCGGGGACACAAAACGGCAATGAGCAGTTCTTC CASSVGPGTQNGNEQFF NA TRBJ2-1 TRBV9 NA
TGTGCCAGCAGCCCGCGACAGGGTAGCTATGGCTACACCTTC CASSPRQGSYGYTF NA TRBJ1-2 TRBV7-6 TRBD1
TGTGCCAGCAGTTACCCGGGGACAGGCTACAATGAGCAGTTCTTC CASSYPGTGYNEQFF NA TRBJ2-1 TRBV6-5 TRBD1
TGTGCCAGCAGCTTGCAGGGGCACACCGGGGAGCTGTTTTTT CASSLQGHTGELFF NA TRBJ2-2 TRBV5-4 NA
TGTGCCAGCAGCTTATACGCGGGAGGGCCTTACAATGAGCAGTTCTTC CASSLYAGGPYNEQFF NA TRBJ2-1 TRBV11-1 TRBD2
TGTGCCAGCAGAAGTACCGGCGGTACGAACACCGGGGAGCTGTTTTTT CASRSTGGTNTGELFF NA TRBJ2-2 TRBV6-6 NA
TGTGCCACCAGCAGAGTTGTGAACGAAGGGGGAAAACTGTTTTTT CATSRVVNEGGKLFF once TRBJ1-4 TRBV15 NA
TGTGCCAGCCGCGCGGGACTAGCGACCACAGATACGCAGTATTTT CASRAGLATTDTQYF NA TRBJ2-3 TRBV11-2 TRBD2
TGTGCCAGCAGCTTGGCCCAGGGGACCGGGGAGCTGTTTTTT CASSLAQGTGELFF NA TRBJ2-2 TRBV13 NA
TGTGCCTGGAGTTCCTTTGGGACTAGCGGAAACAATGAGCAGTTCTTC CAWSSFGTSGNNEQFF NA TRBJ2-1 TRBV30 TRBD2